The 18 T cell receptor beta chains in this list originate from one sample, sequenced in a study of blood T cells in healthy people across ages. Primers used in a second PCR of about 6 to 11 cycles were a sample-barcoded 5' primer and a J-beta primer mix. Each CDR3 protein is one row after TCRdb ran MiXCR on the 5' RACE reads. The table lists about 1.6 million distinct CDR3 sequences, 34% of them singletons. Sequenced sample: blood. The receptor source for this set is a woman in her 30s in good health.

This clonotype was seen only a few times. The gene calls are TRBV6-2 or TRBV6-3 and TRBJ2-7; 8 nucleotides match TRBD2. This CDR3 spans 14 amino acids. V was clipped by 7 bases and J by 0 bases; unmatched bases: 5. CDR1 and CDR2 (germline): MNHEY, SVGEGT. In DNA form, the CDR3 reads TGTGCCAGCAAAGTACTAGCGGACTCCTACGAGCAGTACTTC. Translating it yields CASKVLADSYEQYF.

The chain couples TRBV20-1 to TRBJ2-3; TRBD2 aligns across 12 bases. CDR1 is DFQATT, CDR2 SNEGSKA, per germline (reference sequence). CDR3 length: 14 residues. J gave up 6 bases and V 2 bases, and 3 bases lay outside the gene matches. CDR3 bases: TGCAGTGCTAGATCTCTAGCGGGGGGGGATACGCAGTATTTT. Its protein product is CSARSLAGGDTQYF.

This clonotype was seen a few times. Because the CDR3's place on the DNA is in doubt, the DNA is left out and the CDR3 is given as listed by TCRdb. This sequence joins TRBV9 and TRBJ1-2; the DNA was not used to check the table's D call, TRBD1. The CDR3 is 14 amino acids in total, end residues counted. The germline V gene encodes CDR1 SGDLS and CDR2 YYNGEE. The CDR3 protein is CASSVGEGIYGHTF.

The table lists this clonotype with a few counts. The rearrangement uses TRBV5-1 and TRBJ2-5; tentatively, D is TRBD1 (5 bases). From germline, CDR1 is SGHRS and CDR2 YFSETQ. V was cut by 1 base and J by 0 bases, with 13 bases left in between. CDR3 length: 16 amino acids. In DNA form, the CDR3 reads TGCGCCAGCAGCTTGCAGGCAGGGCAACACCAAGAGACCCAGTACTTC. Translating it yields CASSLQAGQHQETQYF.

This clonotype appeared many times. The chain links TRBV7-9 to TRBJ1-2, with D unresolved. V lost 5 bases, J lost 6 bases, and 16 bases lay in between. CDR1 and CDR2 from the germline V gene are SEHNR and FQNEAQ (reference sequence). The CDR3 is made up of 14 amino acids. The DNA for the CDR3 is TGTGCCAGCAGCCCCAGGACTAAGAGCCATGGCTACACCTTC. Its protein product is CASSPRTKSHGYTF. The complete variable domain, with remaining parts taken from reference TRBV7-9 and TRBJ1-2, reads DTGVSQNPRHKITKRGQNVTFRCDPISEHNRLYWYRQTLGQGPEFLTYFQNEAQLEKSRLLSDRFSAERPKGSFSTLEIQRTEQGDSAMYLCASSPRTKSHGYTFGSGTRLTVV.

The sample holds a few counts of this clonotype. This chain connects TRBV10-2 to TRBJ2-7, with 11 bases lining up with TRBD1. The CDR3 runs to 14 residues. Unmatched junction bases numbered 4, after V lost 7 bases and J lost 2 bases. Germline-derived CDR1 and CDR2 are WSHSY and SAAADI. CDR3 in DNA: TGCGCCAGCATGGGGGGACAGGGGGCCTACGAGCAGTACTTC. Translated, it gives CASMGGQGAYEQYF.

The V call is TRBV6-2 or TRBV6-3, the J call TRBJ1-2; D is possibly TRBD1 (5 bases). Trimming pared 2 bases from V and 6 bases from J, leaving 13 bases between. The germline CDR1 and CDR2 sequences are MNHEY and SVGEGT. This CDR3 has 14 amino acids. CDR3 sequence (DNA): TGTGCCAGCAGTTACGGGTACGGGGCGGATGGCTACACCTTC. It translates to CASSYGYGADGYTF.

The chain has TRBV10-2 and TRBJ2-5, with 15 bases that match TRBD2. The J call is doubtful: the DNA matches TRBJ2-7 better. In germline, CDR1 is WSHSY, CDR2 SAAADI. CDR3 length equals 14 residues. The CDR3 DNA reads as TGCGCCAGCATAGGACTAGCGGGAGGGTACGAGCAGTACTTC. Amino acid sequence: CASIGLAGGYEQYF.

V and J are TRBV4-2 and TRBJ1-2; D unresolved. This CDR3 is 15 amino acids long. Trimming pared 0 bases from V and 4 bases from J, leaving 12 bases between. Germline V gene lookup returns CDR1 LGHNA and CDR2 YNFKEQ. CDR3 protein: CASSQDPAASYGYTF. The CDR3 bases are TGTGCCAGCAGCCAAGATCCGGCAGCATCCTATGGCTACACCTTC.

The CDR3 protein is CSVSTGHVLTYGYTF. CDR3 sequence (DNA): TGCAGCGTGTCGACGGGACACGTCCTTACCTATGGCTACACCTTC. The chain is built from TRBV29-1 and TRBJ1-2, with TRBD1 as a possible D gene (6 bases). This CDR3 comprises 15 residues. Germline V gene data show CDR1 as SQVTM and CDR2 as ANQGSEA. V lost 6 bases, J lost 4 bases, and 21 bases lay in between.

The chain joins TRBV7-9 to TRBJ2-7; the match to TRBD1 covers 7 bases. Germline values: CDR1 SEHNR, CDR2 FQNEAQ (reference sequence). J gave up 5 bases and V 10 bases, and 11 bases lay outside the gene matches. CDR3 length equals 13 residues. The CDR3 loop is CAIPRDSLNEQYF. In DNA form, the CDR3 reads TGTGCCATACCCCGGGACAGTCTCAACGAGCAGTACTTC.

The gene calls are TRBV7-3 and TRBJ2-3; D remains ambiguous. CDR1 and CDR2 (germline): SGHTA, FQGTGA. CDR3 size: 17 residues. V lost 4 bases and J lost 4, with 21 bases in between. The CDR3 loop is CASSSIGAPKGADTQYF. CDR3 sequence (DNA): TGTGCCAGCAGCTCGATAGGAGCCCCCAAAGGTGCAGATACGCAGTATTTT. Combining the CDR3 with reference TRBV7-3 and TRBJ2-3 gives the whole variable domain GAGVSQTPSNKVTEKGKYVELRCDPISGHTALYWYRQSLGQGPEFLIYFQGTGAADDSGLPNDRFFAVRPEGSVSTLKIQRTERGDSAVYLCASSSIGAPKGADTQYFGPGTRLTVL.

This clonotype was observed a few times. This chain uses TRBV2 with TRBJ2-7, with TRBD2 matching 12 bases. Germline V CDR1 and CDR2: SNHLY, FYNNEI. The J segment lost 2 bases and the V segment lost 3 bases, leaving 11 bases of the junction unmatched. The CDR3 loop spans 18 amino acids. Here the CDR3 DNA reads TGTGCCAGCAGTGAGCCCCTAGCGGGAGGGCCGCTTCCCTACGAGCAGTACTTC. Amino acid sequence: CASSEPLAGGPLPYEQYF.

This chain uses TRBV2 with TRBJ1-5; D is possibly TRBD1 (6 bases). This CDR3 is built from 14 residues. The germline gives CDR1 SNHLY, CDR2 FYNNEI. V gave up 4 bases and J gave up 3 bases, with 10 bases separating them. CDR3 amino acids: CASSGTEVNQPQHF. The CDR3 DNA follows: TGTGCCAGCAGTGGGACAGAGGTCAATCAGCCCCAGCATTTT.

Only a few counts were recorded for this clonotype. The genes are TRBV7-9 and TRBJ2-5, with a weak D call TRBD2 (6 bases). The CDR3 is made up of 14 amino acids. Germline CDR1 and CDR2: SEHNR and FQNEAQ (reference sequence). Trimming pared 3 bases from V and 5 bases from J, leaving 13 bases between. Here the CDR3 DNA reads TGTGCCAGCAGCTTTAAGGGAGGAAAGGAGACCCAGTACTTC. Amino acids: CASSFKGGKETQYF.

CDR3: CSASWDRANYGYTF. CDR3 DNA: TGCAGTGCTTCTTGGGACAGGGCTAACTATGGCTACACCTTC. The chain employs TRBV20-1 and TRBJ1-2; 9 bases align to TRBD1. Germline CDR1 DFQATT, CDR2 SNEGSKA (reference sequence). V lost 5 bases, J lost 0 bases, and 4 bases stayed unmatched. The CDR3 runs 14 residues.

The chain links TRBV12-3 or TRBV12-4 to TRBJ2-2; unclear D gene. Trimming took off 5 bases at V and 3 bases at J, with 10 bases between the two ends. CDR3 size: 14 residues. Written as DNA, the CDR3 is TGTGCCAGCAGTGCCCCAGGATACACCGGGGAGCTGTTTTTT. It codes for CASSAPGYTGELFF.

This clonotype was seen repeatedly, ten times or more. The V call is TRBV20-1, the J call TRBJ2-1; 10 nucleotides agree with TRBD2. The germline V gene has CDR1 DFQATT and CDR2 SNEGSKA (reference sequence). Losses at the gene ends were 6 bases for V and 7 bases for J; bases not matched to a gene: 12. The CDR3 sequence is 15 residues long. CDR3 residues: CSAVRAGGPFNEQFF. The DNA of the CDR3 is TGCAGTGCCGTCCGAGCGGGAGGGCCTTTTAATGAGCAGTTCTTC.